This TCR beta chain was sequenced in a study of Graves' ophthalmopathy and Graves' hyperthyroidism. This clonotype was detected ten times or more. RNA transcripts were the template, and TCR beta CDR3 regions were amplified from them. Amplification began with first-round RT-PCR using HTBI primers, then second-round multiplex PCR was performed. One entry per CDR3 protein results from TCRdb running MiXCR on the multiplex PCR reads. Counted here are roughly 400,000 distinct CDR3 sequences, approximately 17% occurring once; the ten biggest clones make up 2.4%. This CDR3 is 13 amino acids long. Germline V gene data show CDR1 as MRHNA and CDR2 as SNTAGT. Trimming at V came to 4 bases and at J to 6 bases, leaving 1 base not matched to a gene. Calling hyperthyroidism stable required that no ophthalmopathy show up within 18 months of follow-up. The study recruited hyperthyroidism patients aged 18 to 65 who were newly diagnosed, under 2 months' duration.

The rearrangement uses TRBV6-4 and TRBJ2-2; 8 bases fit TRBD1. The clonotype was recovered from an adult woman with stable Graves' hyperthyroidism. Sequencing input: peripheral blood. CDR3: CASSADRAGELFF. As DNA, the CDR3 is TGTGCCAGCAGTGCGGACAGGGCCGGGGAGCTGTTTTTT.